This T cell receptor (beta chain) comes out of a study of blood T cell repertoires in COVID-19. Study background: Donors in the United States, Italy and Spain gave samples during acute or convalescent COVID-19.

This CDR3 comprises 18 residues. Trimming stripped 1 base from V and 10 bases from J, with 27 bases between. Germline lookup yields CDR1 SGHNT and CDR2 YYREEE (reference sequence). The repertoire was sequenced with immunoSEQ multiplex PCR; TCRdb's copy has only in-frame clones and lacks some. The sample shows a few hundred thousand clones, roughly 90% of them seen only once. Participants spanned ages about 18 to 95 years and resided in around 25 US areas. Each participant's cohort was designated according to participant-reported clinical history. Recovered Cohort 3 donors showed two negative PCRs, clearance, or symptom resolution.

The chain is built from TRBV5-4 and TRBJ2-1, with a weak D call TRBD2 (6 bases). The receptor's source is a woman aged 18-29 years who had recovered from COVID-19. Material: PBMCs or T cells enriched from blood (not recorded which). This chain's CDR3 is CASSLLVLGLPAGWEQFF. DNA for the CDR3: TGTGCCAGCAGCTTGCTTGTACTTGGGCTGCCCGCGGGGTGGGAGCAGTTCTTC.